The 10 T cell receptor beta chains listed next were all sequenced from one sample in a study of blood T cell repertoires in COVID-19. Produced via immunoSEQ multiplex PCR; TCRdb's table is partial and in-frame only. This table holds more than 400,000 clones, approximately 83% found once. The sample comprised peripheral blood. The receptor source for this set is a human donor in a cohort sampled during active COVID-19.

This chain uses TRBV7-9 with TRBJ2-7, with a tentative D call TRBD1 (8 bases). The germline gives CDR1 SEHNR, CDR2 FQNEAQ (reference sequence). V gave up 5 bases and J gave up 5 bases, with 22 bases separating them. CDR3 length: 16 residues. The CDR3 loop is CASSLTRAGQVNEQYF. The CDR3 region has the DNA TGTGCCAGCAGCCTTACCCGAGCGGGACAGGTAAACGAGCAGTACTTC.

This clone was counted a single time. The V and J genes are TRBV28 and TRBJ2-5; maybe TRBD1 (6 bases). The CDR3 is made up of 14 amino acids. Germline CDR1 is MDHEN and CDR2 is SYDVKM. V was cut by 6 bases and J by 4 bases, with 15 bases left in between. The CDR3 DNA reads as TGTGCCAGCAGACAACAGGGCACCCGAGAGACCCAGTACTTC. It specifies CASRQQGTRETQYF.

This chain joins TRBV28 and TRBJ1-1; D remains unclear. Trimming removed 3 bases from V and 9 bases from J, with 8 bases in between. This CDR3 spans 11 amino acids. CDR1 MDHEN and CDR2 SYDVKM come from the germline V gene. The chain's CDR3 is CASSLVTKAFF. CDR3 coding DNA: TGTGCCAGCAGTTTGGTGACAAAAGCTTTCTTT. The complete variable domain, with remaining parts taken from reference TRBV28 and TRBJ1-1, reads DVKVTQSSRYLVKRTGEKVFLECVQDMDHENMFWYRQDPGLGLRLIYFSYDVKMKEKGDIPEGYSVSREKKERFSLILESASTNQTSMYLCASSLVTKAFFGQGTRLTVV.

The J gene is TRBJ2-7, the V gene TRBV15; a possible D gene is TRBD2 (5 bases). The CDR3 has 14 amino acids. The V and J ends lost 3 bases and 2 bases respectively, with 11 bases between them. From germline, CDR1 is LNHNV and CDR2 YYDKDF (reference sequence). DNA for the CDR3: TGTGCCACCAGCAGGCTCGGAGGTACCTACGAGCAGTACTTC. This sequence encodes CATSRLGGTYEQYF.

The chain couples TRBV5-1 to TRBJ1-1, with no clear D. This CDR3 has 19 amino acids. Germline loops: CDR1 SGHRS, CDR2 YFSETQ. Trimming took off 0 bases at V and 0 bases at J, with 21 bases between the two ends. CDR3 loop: CASSLAFVRAGEMNTEAFF. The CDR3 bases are TGCGCCAGCAGCTTGGCTTTTGTGAGGGCAGGAGAGATGAACACTGAAGCTTTCTTT.

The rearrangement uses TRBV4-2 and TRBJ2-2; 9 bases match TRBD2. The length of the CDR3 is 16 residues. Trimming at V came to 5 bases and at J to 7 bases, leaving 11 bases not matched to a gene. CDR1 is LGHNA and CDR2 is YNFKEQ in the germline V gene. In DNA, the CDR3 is TGTGCCAGCAGCGAGGGCCAGCGGGAGGTGGTCGGGGAGCTGTTTTTT. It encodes CASSEGQREVVGELFF.

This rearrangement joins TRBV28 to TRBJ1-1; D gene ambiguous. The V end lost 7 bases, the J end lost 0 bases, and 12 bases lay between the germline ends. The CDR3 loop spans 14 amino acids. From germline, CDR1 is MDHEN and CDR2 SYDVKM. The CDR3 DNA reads TGTGCCAGCAATCGACACCAAGTGAACACTGAAGCTTTCTTT. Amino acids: CASNRHQVNTEAFF.

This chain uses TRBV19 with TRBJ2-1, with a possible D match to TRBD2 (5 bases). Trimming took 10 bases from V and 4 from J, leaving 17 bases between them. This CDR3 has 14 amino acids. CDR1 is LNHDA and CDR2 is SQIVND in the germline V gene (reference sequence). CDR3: CATGGGLLYNEQFF. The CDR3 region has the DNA TGTGCCACTGGTGGCGGGCTGCTATACAATGAGCAGTTCTTC.

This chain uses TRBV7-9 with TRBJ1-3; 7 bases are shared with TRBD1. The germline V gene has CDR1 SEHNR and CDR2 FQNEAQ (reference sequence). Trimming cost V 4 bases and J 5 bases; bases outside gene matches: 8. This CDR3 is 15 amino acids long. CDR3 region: CASSSGQPPRNTIYF. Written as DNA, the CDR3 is TGTGCCAGCAGCTCGGGACAGCCTCCCCGAAACACCATATATTTT.

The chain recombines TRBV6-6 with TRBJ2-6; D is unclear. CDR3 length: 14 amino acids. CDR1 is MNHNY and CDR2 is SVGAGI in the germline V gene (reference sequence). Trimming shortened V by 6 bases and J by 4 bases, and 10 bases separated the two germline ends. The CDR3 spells CASSPSLGANVLTF. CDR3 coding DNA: TGTGCCAGCAGCCCCAGTTTGGGGGCCAACGTCCTGACTTTC.